What follows are 18 T cell receptor beta chains derived from one specimen sequenced in a study of T cells in Graves' hyperthyroidism and ophthalmopathy. RNA transcripts served as the template for amplifying TCR beta CDR3 regions. Using the HTBI primer set, a first-round RT-PCR was run on the TCR CDR3. MiXCR, applied by TCRdb to the multiplex PCR reads, yields one record per CDR3 protein. This table holds a few hundred thousand distinct CDR3 sequences, 46% found once. The sample consisted of peripheral blood or thyroid tissue (not recorded which). These receptors were collected from a woman aged 18-29 years with Graves' hyperthyroidism.

This clonotype was recorded many times. The V gene is TRBV20-1, the J gene TRBJ2-5; the match to TRBD2 covers 8 bases. Germline V gene lookup returns CDR1 DFQATT and CDR2 SNEGSKA (reference sequence). With 3 bases clipped from V and 4 bases from J, the junction kept 4 bases outside the gene matches. This CDR3 is built from 13 residues. The DNA for the CDR3 is TGCAGTGCTAGCGGGAGGGCCACAGAGACCCAGTACTTC. Its protein product is CSASGRATETQYF.

The V call is TRBV2, the J call TRBJ2-1; 7 positions agree with TRBD2. The CDR3 consists of 16 residues. The V gene's germline CDR1 is SNHLY and CDR2 FYNNEI. The J segment lost 1 base and the V segment lost 4 bases, leaving 7 bases of the junction unmatched. The CDR3 protein is CASSGRLAGSYNEQFF. CDR3 nucleotide sequence: TGTGCCAGCAGTGGCCGACTAGCCGGTTCCTACAATGAGCAGTTCTTC.

This clonotype was picked up a small number of times. The rearrangement links TRBV27 to TRBJ2-7, with TRBD1 matching 7 bases. The ends lost 6 bases at V and 5 bases at J; junction bases unmatched: 7. The CDR3 extends over 13 amino acids. CDR1 MNHEY and CDR2 SMNVEV come from the germline V gene (reference sequence). The CDR3 loop is CASSRDRQHEQYF. In nucleotides, the CDR3 is TGTGCCAGCAGCCGGGACAGACAGCACGAGCAGTACTTC.

The rearrangement links TRBV30 to TRBJ1-4; 10 bases map to TRBD1. V lost 5 bases to trimming and J lost 8 bases; unmatched junction nucleotides: 11. The V gene's germline CDR1 is GTSNPN and CDR2 SVGIG (reference sequence). CDR3 length equals 15 residues. CDR3 loop: CAWRRAGQGREKLFF. CDR3 DNA: TGTGCCTGGCGCCGCGCGGGACAGGGGAGAGAAAAACTGTTTTTT.

At least ten counts were recorded for this clonotype. The chain combines TRBV12-5 with TRBJ2-5; 14 bases are shared with TRBD2. Trimming at V came to 5 bases and at J to 4 bases, leaving 12 bases not matched to a gene. This CDR3 has 18 residues. Germline CDR1 reads LGHNT; CDR2 reads FRNRAP. The DNA of the CDR3 is TGTGCTAGTGGTCCCCCGGGACTAGCGGGAGAAGTTGGAGAGACCCAGTACTTC. As protein: CASGPPGLAGEVGETQYF.

This clonotype was seen at least ten times. The J gene is TRBJ1-1, the V gene TRBV29-1, with 7 bases lining up with TRBD1. The germline CDR1 and CDR2 sequences are SQVTM and ANQGSEA. V was clipped by 3 bases and J by 11 bases; unmatched bases: 9. The CDR3 runs to 12 residues. The CDR3 loop is CSVETGSRLAFF. Written as DNA, the CDR3 is TGCAGCGTTGAGACAGGGTCTCGACTGGCTTTCTTT.

This rearrangement joins TRBV11-1 to TRBJ1-4; the D gene is possibly TRBD1 (5 bases). CDR1 is SGHAT, CDR2 FQDESV, per germline (reference sequence). The CDR3 spans 15 residues. V lost 2 bases and J 6 bases, leaving 13 bases between the germline ends. CDR3 sequence: CASSLTPGTDEKLFF. The CDR3 nucleotides are TGTGCCAGCAGCTTAACCCCCGGGACGGATGAAAAACTGTTTTTT.

Notes on this clonotype: This could be a read error, since a much larger clone is one nucleotide away. V is TRBV6-6 and J is TRBJ1-1, with D hard to call. Germline loops: CDR1 MNHNY, CDR2 SVGAGI (reference sequence). The V and J ends lost 0 bases and 7 bases respectively, with 15 bases between them. The CDR3 covers 15 residues. The CDR3, as DNA: TGTGCCAGCAGTTACTCGGATGGGCGGCGTATTGAAGCTTTCTTT. Its protein product is CASSYSDGRRIEAFF.

In this sample, this clonotype turned up many times. This chain connects TRBV12-3 or TRBV12-4 to TRBJ2-2; 13 bases are shared with TRBD2. The V segment lost 6 bases and the J segment 6 bases; nucleotides outside the gene matches: 4. The CDR3 covers 15 residues. The CDR3 reads CASRPGTSGAGELFF. CDR3 bases: TGTGCCAGCAGACCCGGGACTAGCGGGGCCGGGGAGCTGTTTTTT.

CDR3 DNA: TGTGCCAGCAGCTCAAGGCGCGGGACAGGGGTAGAGACCCAGCATTTT. Translation: CASSSRRGTGVETQHF. The rearrangement uses TRBV7-2 and TRBJ1-5; 10 nucleotides line up with TRBD1. Germline CDR1 and CDR2: SGHTA and FQGNSA. V lost 4 bases and J lost 11; bases outside the gene matches: 14. CDR3 length equals 16 residues. Looking up the rest from reference TRBV7-2 and TRBJ1-5 gives the full variable domain: GAGVSQSPSNKVTEKGKDVELRCDPISGHTALYWYRQSLGQGLEFLIYFQGNSAPDKSGLPSDRFSAERTGGSVSTLTIQRTQQEDSAVYLCASSSRRGTGVETQHFGDGTRLSIL.

Turning to this clonotype: A much larger clone differs by one base, so this may be a read error. The chain links TRBV11-3 to TRBJ1-4; D gene unclear. Germline V gene data show CDR1 as SGHNT and CDR2 as YENEEA. CDR3 length: 15 amino acids. V was clipped by 5 bases and J by 0 bases, with 10 bases between them. CDR3 sequence reads: CASSRRAPTNEKLFF. The CDR3 DNA reads TGTGCCAGCAGCCGAAGGGCACCAACTAATGAAAAACTGTTTTTT.

This clonotype was counted many times. The chain joins TRBV10-1 to TRBJ2-5; no firm D call. The CDR3 sequence is 13 residues long. V gave up 4 bases and J gave up 5 bases, with 11 bases separating them. The germline V gene has CDR1 WNHNN and CDR2 SYGVQD (reference sequence). CDR3 sequence reads: CASSAVIDETQYF. The CDR3, as DNA: TGCGCCAGCAGTGCGGTCATAGACGAGACCCAGTACTTC.

The chain is built from TRBV5-1 and TRBJ2-7, with TRBD1 identical over 12 bases. Germline V gene data show CDR1 as SGHRS and CDR2 as YFSETQ. This CDR3 comprises 13 residues. V dropped 4 bases and J dropped 7; count of bases not matched to a gene: 3. The CDR3 nucleotides are TGCGCCAGCAGCGGGGACAGGGGGCTAGAGCAGTACTTC. Its translation: CASSGDRGLEQYF.

This clonotype was observed many times. The chain links TRBV6-5 to TRBJ2-7, with D hard to call. V was pared by 0 bases and J by 1 base, with 16 bases between. CDR3 length equals 17 residues. Germline V CDR1 and CDR2: MNHEY, SVGAGI. CDR3 nucleotide sequence: TGTGCCAGCAGTTACTCGAAAGACGGTCCCCCTTCCTACGAGCAGTACTTC. It encodes CASSYSKDGPPSYEQYF.

The gene calls are TRBV7-2 and TRBJ2-7, with TRBD2 matching 12 bases. The J call could be wrong; TRBJ2-1 is a better fit for the DNA end. The CDR3 runs 16 residues. In germline, CDR1 is SGHTA, CDR2 FQGNSA. This CDR3 reads CASSIRLAGAFNEQFF. The CDR3 DNA reads TGTGCCAGCAGCATCCGACTAGCGGGGGCGTTCAATGAGCAGTTCTTC.

This clonotype occurred many times. Mismatch with germline at one junction end may stem from a read error. The V call is TRBV3-1, the J call TRBJ1-6; 7 bases align to TRBD1. Germline V gene lookup returns CDR1 LGHDT and CDR2 YNNKEL (reference sequence). This CDR3 comprises 13 residues. Here the CDR3 DNA reads TGTGCCACCAGCAGGGGGGACAATTCACCCCTCCACTTT. Translating gives CATSRGDNSPLHF.

With respect to this clonotype: This may stem from a read error, because a much larger clone lies one nucleotide away. This sequence joins TRBV10-3 and TRBJ2-3; the D gene is possibly TRBD1 (5 bases). The DNA end favors TRBJ1-5, so the J call may be wrong. Germline assignment: CDR1 ENHRY and CDR2 SYGVKD. This CDR3 comprises 13 residues. The CDR3 region is CAIKGDSTDTQHF. CDR3 nucleotide sequence: TGTGCCATCAAAGGCGACAGCACAGATACGCAGCATTTT.

J is TRBJ2-7 and V is TRBV10-3; 7 nucleotides match TRBD1. Germline values: CDR1 ENHRY, CDR2 SYGVKD. The CDR3 length is 15 residues. The V segment lost 7 bases and the J segment 0 bases; nucleotides outside the gene matches: 9. In DNA, the CDR3 is TGTGCCATCACTGCGGACAGGCGTAGCTCCTACGAGCAGTACTTC. Protein: CAITADRRSSYEQYF.